This entry describes one TCR beta chain. Its antigen specificity is not known. Sequence at one end of the junction differs from germline and may be a read error. This sample stems from a study of cytomegalovirus exposure and HLA in healthy donors (dated 2017 in TCRdb). Notes on the research overall: An earlier analysis of approximately 550 of the donors reported 250 to 350 Gb of sequence data and around 110 million unique TCR beta sequences from about 179 million T cells. Every discovery cohort repertoire had been produced on one sequencing platform. Among the roughly 380 genotyped donors, around 79% belonged to the genetic ancestry cluster associated with self-reported Caucasian donors. In a later analysis, previously published TCR beta repertoires from several hundred donors were re-analyzed and high-resolution HLA genotyping was added so that TCR occurrence patterns could be studied. An early release covering about 600 HLA-typed donors comprised about 310 gigabases of sequencing data and some 79 million unique TCR sequences. The later analysis used no new phenotypic data to find candidate immune exposures, relying instead on TCR beta sequences and their occurrence across donors. Using immunosequencing, the study profiled T cell repertoires from some 670 subjects and related those repertoires to cytomegalovirus serostatus. Among 398 genotyped donors of the cohort, an average of around 240,000 unique TCR beta nucleotide sequences was sequenced per donor, of which approximately 18% were non-productive. In a later genetic analysis, genome-wide SNP genotypes for about 55% of the 666 donors were used, and that subset was treated as a discovery cohort. HLA typing included class I and class II loci at four-digit resolution. An earlier analysis of some 600 of the donors applied high-throughput TCR beta sequencing to assess whether each TCR beta V gene segment acted as functional or pseudogenic. Donor age, sex, ethnicity and CMV serostatus were compiled alongside the repertoire data. A separate validation cohort of 90 to 150 different subjects was used in addition to the 666-subject first cohort. A handful of DR-DQ haplotypes were handled as single units for association and clustering because linkage in the cohort was strong. The study aimed to test whether cataloging public T cell receptors could reveal signatures of past pathogen exposure. High-throughput TCR immunosequencing, statistical association of individual TCRs with disease status, and machine learning were combined to predict cytomegalovirus infection status. Typing coverage varied by locus: roughly 629-640 donors for A, B, C, DRB1 and DQB1; 522 for DQA1; 600 to 610 for DPA1; about 450 for DPB1.

The library was generated by the immunoSEQ multiplex PCR assay. A mixture of 60 forward primers for TCR Vbeta segments and 13 reverse primers for TCR Jbeta segments was used in the multiplex PCR. The CDR3 region of rearranged TCR beta genes was amplified from genomic DNA with a multiplex PCR assay. Amplified TCR beta libraries were sequenced as 87-base-pair reads on the Illumina HiSeq System. As for the original processing: A later analysis tallied roughly 78 million unique TCR beta chains across the approximately 670 repertoires, and approximately 12 million of those chains were shared by two or more donors. A nearest-neighbor algorithm error-corrected the raw reads and collapsed the reads into unique sequences, merging closely related sequences to remove PCR and sequencing errors. Alignment of CDR3 sequences to IMGT reference sequences was used to assign V, D and J gene segments. For a sequence to be retained, a match of at least six nucleotides was required to both a V gene segment and a J gene segment. Rearrangements were classified as productive when the CDR3 lacked stop codons and remained in frame with V and J, and all other rearrangements were classified as non-productive. CDR3 was defined by IMGT convention, running from the second conserved V-encoded cysteine to the conserved J-encoded phenylalanine. The earlier analysis of 587 of the donors excluded any sequence lacking an unambiguous match to a single V gene segment. An earlier analysis of 587 of the donors classified V segments as functional when productive rearrangements were above 56.7% and as segregating when the standard deviation between donors was above 5%. A statistical classification framework was developed to diagnose cytomegalovirus status using the catalog of TCR beta chain sequences. In a later analysis, TCR nucleotide sequences were compared against IMGT/GENE-DB human TR gene sequences so that V and J genes could be assigned. A later analysis assigned CDR3 sequences and most-parsimonious VDJ recombination scenarios with the TCRdist pipeline. A later analysis defined each TCR beta chain by its CDR3 amino acid sequence plus V-gene family, and excluded reads lacking a unique V-gene family. In a later analysis, around 600 highly shared, low-generation-probability nucleotide sequences were removed to address suspected cross-contamination and a sequencing artifact. In a later analysis, a clonal expansion index was calculated for each public chain from normalized within-repertoire ranks of inferred template counts. Generation probabilities in a later analysis came from a VDJ recombination model fitted to out-of-frame rearrangements, and those results were checked against IGoR. Hypergeometric tests were used in a later analysis to score TCR-TCR, TCR-HLA and TCR-CMV co-occurrence, with a repertoire-size bias correction applied to the TCR pairs. In a later analysis, false discovery rates were estimated by permuting HLA or CMV assignments 20 times. In a later analysis, co-occurring TCRs were grouped using DBSCAN, and TCRdist sequence similarity was added for clustering within HLA-allele-positive subsets. Co-occurrence clustering excluded repertoires with fewer than 30,000 or more than 120,000 public chains, plus five with anomalous nucleotide sharing. TCRdb stores this immuneACCESS table with in-frame sequences only. Part of the clones is absent; in the studies checked, under half of the shortfall reflects unresolved V genes, and no reason is known for the rest. The V and J calls and clone size come from that table; D and trimming were worked out from the DNA. The sample profile shows over 150,000 clones; 75% to 85% of them were found once. Approximately 4.5% of the sample is held by the ten biggest clonotypes.

The germline V gene supplies CDR1 ENHRY and CDR2 SYGVKD. From cysteine to phenylalanine, the CDR3 is 15 amino acids long. CDR3 DNA only is kept here, 45 bases in frame from base 1. The cohort consisted of approximately 690 healthy bone marrow donors. At the time of sampling, every cohort member was nominally healthy, though immune exposures that went unrecorded were likely present. The donor was CMV seronegative and belonged to the group of over 350 seronegative cohort members. A peripheral blood sample was collected from each donor, and TCR beta sequencing was performed on peripheral blood mononuclear cells. Genomic DNA extraction from the blood cell samples was performed with the Qiagen DNeasy Blood Extraction Kit. Paper-wide results and their limitations: In a later analysis, HLA-associated TCR beta chains were found to be more clonally expanded and to have lower generation probabilities than equally common non-associated chains. In a later analysis, several top co-occurrence clusters were reported to appear linked to parvovirus B19, influenza, CMV and Epstein-Barr virus. In a later analysis, the rate of TCR association differed among HLA loci, with DRB1 alleles having the most associated TCRs and HLA-C alleles having the fewest. CMV serostatus was the only immune exposure information available for the cohort. In vitro tests confirmed that a few of the cytomegalovirus-associated TCR beta chains recognize cytomegalovirus antigens. The study listed over 150 TCR beta chains as associated with cytomegalovirus. When HLA alleles, especially DR and DQ, strongly co-occurred, TCR associations were difficult to assign to individual alleles. The 87-base-pair reads could not distinguish some IMGT-functional V segments, including TRBV6-2 and TRBV6-3, so those segments were excluded. Because HLA typing was missing for some donors at each locus, association tests included only the typed subset. In a later genetic analysis, fewer N-insertions in productive TCRs were reported among donors in an Asian-associated ancestry cluster than the roughly 700-donor mean. It was suggested by the authors that the approach could potentially be generalized to other disease states and immunological phenotypes. A cluster of highly shared sequence variants was judged likely to represent a technical artifact of the sequencing pipeline. Correlated functional status among segregating V segments might reflect linkage disequilibrium, but an unknown experimental factor could not be ruled out. While some public TCRs were present in many individuals, most TCR sequences turned up only very rarely across donors. The classifier was reported to diagnose cytomegalovirus status with high specificity and sensitivity in both the original cohort and the validation cohort. This cohort had only TCR beta chains sequenced, and the lack of alpha or paired-chain data limited which features could be detected. Sequencing depth was assumed to be roughly uniform across donors in the presence/absence analyses, though that assumption may not hold. At a false discovery rate of 0.05, a later analysis linked approximately 18,000 TCR beta sequences to specific HLA alleles. An earlier analysis of some 590 of the donors showed that most TCR beta V segments appeared in productive rearrangements either about 87% or about 30% of the time, which broadly matched IMGT annotations. Because counts were too low, roughly 18 rarely observed V segments, including chromosome 9 orphons, were left out of the earlier analysis of a few hundred of the donors. In a later genetic analysis, a missense DCLRE1C variant was associated with V-gene and J-gene trimming of TCR beta chains, and the association was replicated in an independent cohort. Most CMV-associated TCR beta chains appeared to be HLA-restricted in a later analysis, and the HLA associations seemed to be driven largely by CMV exposure. A further reported finding was that TCR beta sequences accurately predicted the HLA-A and HLA-B alleles for most subjects in the first cohort.

The sample comprised PBMCs. The rearrangement combines TRBV10-3 with TRBJ1-1; TRBD1 fits 8 bases in the junction. The receptor was derived from a man aged 25 to 40 in good health and CMV-seronegative. CDR3 region: CAISEQGATNPEAFF. The nucleotides read TGTGCCATCAGTGAGCAGGGGGCCACGAACCCTGAAGCTTTCTTT.